These 24 T cell receptor beta chains originate from one sample sequenced in a study of shared clonotypes between healthy human individuals. It was CD45RO-negative cells, positively selected for CCR7, that made up naive CD8 cells, with terminally differentiated effector memory CD45RA+ cells excluded. TCRdb keeps only in-frame clones here, not all; method: immunoSEQ multiplex PCR. The sample contains more than 2 million clones, roughly 95% of which appear only once. Source material: naive CD8+ T cells from PBMCs. Every receptor here comes from a man aged 18 to 30 in good health. Some clones in this sample may be carry-over from other donors' samples.

The chain combines TRBV28 with TRBJ2-2; D gene uncertain. V was pared by 5 bases and J by 0 bases, with 7 bases between. The CDR3 runs to 14 residues. Germline V lookup: CDR1 MDHEN, CDR2 SYDVKM. The CDR3 spells CASSVWANTGELFF. The CDR3 nucleotides are TGTGCCAGCAGTGTTTGGGCGAACACCGGGGAGCTGTTTTTT. Drawing the rest from reference TRBV28 and TRBJ2-2, the complete variable domain is DVKVTQSSRYLVKRTGEKVFLECVQDMDHENMFWYRQDPGLGLRLIYFSYDVKMKEKGDIPEGYSVSREKKERFSLILESASTNQTSMYLCASSVWANTGELFFGEGSRLTVL.

This clone has only one observation. V and J are TRBV19 and TRBJ2-1; the D is unclear. The V end lost 11 bases, the J end lost 7 bases, and 18 bases lay between the germline ends. This CDR3 spans 13 amino acids. Germline V lookup: CDR1 LNHDA, CDR2 SQIVND (reference sequence). The CDR3 here is CASQWLGSNEQFF. CDR3 sequence (DNA): TGTGCCTCTCAATGGCTGGGATCAAATGAGCAGTTCTTC.

The chain has TRBV5-6 and TRBJ2-7, with a tentative D call TRBD2 (6 bases). Trimming took off 4 bases at V and 4 bases at J, with 18 bases between the two ends. The CDR3 is 15 amino acids. The germline V gene encodes CDR1 SGHDT and CDR2 YYEEEE. The CDR3 region has the DNA TGTGCCAGCAGCCGTTCGGGACTCCTGGGATACGAGCAGTACTTC. Protein sequence: CASSRSGLLGYEQYF.

This chain connects TRBV28 to TRBJ2-3, with D perhaps being TRBD1 or TRBD2 (6 bases each). The length of the CDR3 is 14 residues. Deletions cut 6 bases from V and 5 bases from J, with 15 bases between. The germline V gene has CDR1 MDHEN and CDR2 SYDVKM. CDR3 in DNA: TGTGCCAGCAGCCAAGAGGGGGGACTAGATACGCAGTATTTT. Its translation: CASSQEGGLDTQYF.

This clone showed up just a few times. The V gene is TRBV7-3, the J gene TRBJ1-1; no clear D gene. Germline loops: CDR1 SGHTA, CDR2 FQGTGA. Trimming took off 3 bases at V and 1 base at J, with 6 bases between the two ends. The CDR3 is made up of 13 amino acids. CDR3 sequence reads: CASSFQKNTEAFF. In nucleotides, the CDR3 is TGTGCCAGCAGCTTCCAAAAGAACACTGAAGCTTTCTTT.

V usage is TRBV13 and J usage is TRBJ2-7; D call uncertain. Germline CDR1 reads PRHDT; CDR2 reads FYEKMQ (reference sequence). CDR3 length: 13 residues. V was cut by 2 bases and J by 1 base, with 6 bases left in between. This CDR3 reads CASSLRESYEQYF. The CDR3 nucleotides read TGTGCCAGCAGCTTAAGGGAATCCTACGAGCAGTACTTC.

CDR3 coding DNA: TGTGCCAGCAGTCAGTCTAGCGGGAGGTGGTACGAGCAGTACTTC. Amino acid sequence: CASSQSSGRWYEQYF. The rearrangement uses TRBV28 and TRBJ2-7; 11 nucleotides line up with TRBD2. With V trimmed by 5 bases and J by 4 bases, 7 bases remained unmatched. CDR1 MDHEN and CDR2 SYDVKM come from the germline V gene. This CDR3 comprises 15 residues. Full variable domain (outside the CDR3, taken from reference TRBV28 and TRBJ2-7): DVKVTQSSRYLVKRTGEKVFLECVQDMDHENMFWYRQDPGLGLRLIYFSYDVKMKEKGDIPEGYSVSREKKERFSLILESASTNQTSMYLCASSQSSGRWYEQYFGPGTRLTVT.

The V gene is TRBV5-1, the J gene TRBJ2-1; D tentatively reads TRBD1 or TRBD2 (5 bases each). CDR1 SGHRS and CDR2 YFSETQ come from the germline V gene. V was clipped by 1 base and J by 6 bases, with 20 bases between them. This CDR3 comprises 17 residues. CDR3 in DNA: TGCGCCAGCAGCTTGACCGCCGGGGCAGGGACGTTCAATGAGCAGTTCTTC. Protein product: CASSLTAGAGTFNEQFF.

The chain is built from TRBV30 and TRBJ2-1, with D uncertain. Trimming removed 4 bases at V and 0 bases at J, with 4 bases between. The CDR3 covers 12 residues. The germline V gene encodes CDR1 GTSNPN and CDR2 SVGIG (reference sequence). DNA of the CDR3: TGTGCCTGGACAGTCTCCTACAATGAGCAGTTCTTC. Its protein product is CAWTVSYNEQFF.

J is TRBJ1-1 and V is TRBV27; no firm D call. With 2 bases removed from V and 6 bases from J, the gap between germline ends came to 10 bases. The CDR3 has 13 residues. Germline lookup yields CDR1 MNHEY and CDR2 SMNVEV (reference sequence). CDR3 residues: CASSLSIRSEAFF. CDR3 bases: TGTGCCAGCAGTTTAAGTATAAGGTCTGAAGCTTTCTTT.

In nucleotides, the CDR3 is TGTGCCAGCAGTTTAAGTGGTACGGTCGCGACTGAAGCTTTCTTT. It encodes CASSLSGTVATEAFF. V and J are TRBV27 and TRBJ1-1; D unclear. V was trimmed by 2 bases and J by 5 bases, leaving 15 bases between them. Germline V CDR1 and CDR2: MNHEY, SMNVEV (reference sequence). There are 15 residues in the CDR3.

The chain couples TRBV18 to TRBJ2-2; 8 nucleotides match TRBD1. With 3 bases clipped from V and 3 bases from J, the junction kept 9 bases outside the gene matches. The germline gives CDR1 KGHSH, CDR2 LQKENI. The CDR3 consists of 17 residues. The CDR3 sequence is CASSPFGDRLHTGELFF. DNA of the CDR3: TGTGCCAGCTCACCCTTTGGGGACAGGTTGCACACCGGGGAGCTGTTTTTT.

In this sample, this clone turned up once. The gene calls are TRBV9 and TRBJ2-1; 7 bases are a match to TRBD2. The CDR3 is 15 amino acids. From germline, CDR1 is SGDLS and CDR2 YYNGEE. Trimming cost V 1 base and J 8 bases; bases outside gene matches: 9. The CDR3 here is CASSVRAGPSHEQFF. CDR3 DNA: TGTGCCAGCAGCGTACGAGCGGGGCCGTCCCATGAGCAGTTCTTC.

This clone was observed once. The chain links TRBV5-8 to TRBJ2-3, with D possibly TRBD1 on 6 matching bases. Deletions cut 1 base from V and 0 bases from J, with 12 bases between. The CDR3 sequence is 16 residues long. Germline CDR1 and CDR2: SGHTS and YDEGEE. In DNA form, the CDR3 reads TGTGCCAGCAGCTTGTGGACAGAGGGCAGCACAGATACGCAGTATTTT. This codes for CASSLWTEGSTDTQYF.

The rearrangement links TRBV11-2 to TRBJ2-1; the D gene could be TRBD1 or TRBD2 (5 bases each). Germline lookup yields CDR1 SGHAT and CDR2 FQNNGV. CDR3 length: 15 residues. V shed 1 base and J shed 7 bases, with 14 bases lying between them. The CDR3 protein is CASSLASVWGNEQFF. In DNA form, the CDR3 reads TGTGCCAGCAGCTTAGCCTCGGTTTGGGGGAATGAGCAGTTCTTC.

CDR3 protein: CATRQRGDGNQPQHF. The DNA of the CDR3 is TGTGCCACCAGACAGAGGGGTGACGGCAATCAGCCCCAGCATTTT. The J gene is TRBJ1-5, the V gene TRBV6-1; weak D call: TRBD1 (5 bases). The CDR3 is 15 amino acids. Germline values: CDR1 MNHNS, CDR2 SASEGT. The germline V and J ends were trimmed by 10 bases and 2 bases, with 18 bases remaining between them.

The chain links TRBV25-1 to TRBJ1-1; D is uncertain. CDR3 length equals 14 residues. Germline V lookup: CDR1 MGHDK, CDR2 SYGVNS. Trimming removed 1 base at V and 0 bases at J, with 6 bases between. This CDR3 is CASSEWGLNTEAFF. CDR3 DNA: TGTGCCAGCAGTGAATGGGGTTTGAACACTGAAGCTTTCTTT.

About this clone: The sample contains more than one DNA sequence encoding this CDR3. The chain uses TRBV6-5 and TRBJ1-5; D is unclear. This CDR3 comprises 14 residues. V lost 2 bases and J lost 4, with 9 bases in between. Germline values: CDR1 MNHEY, CDR2 SVGAGI. The CDR3 DNA sequence: TGTGCCAGCAGTTACCGGGAAACTAATCAGCCCCAGCATTTT. Its translation is CASSYRETNQPQHF.

The chain joins TRBV19 to TRBJ1-2; D might be TRBD1 (5 bases). The V end was cut by 5 bases, the J end by 4 bases, with 14 bases between. The CDR3 runs to 14 residues. Germline CDR1 is LNHDA and CDR2 is SQIVND (reference sequence). CDR3 amino acids: CASSVPWGSYGYTF. The DNA of the CDR3 is TGTGCCAGTAGTGTTCCGTGGGGGTCCTATGGCTACACCTTC. Full variable domain (remainder filled in from reference TRBV19 and TRBJ1-2): DGGITQSPKYLFRKEGQNVTLSCEQNLNHDAMYWYRQDPGQGLRLIYYSQIVNDFQKGDIAEGYSVSREKKESFPLTVTSAQKNPTAFYLCASSVPWGSYGYTFGSGTRLTVV.

CDR3 nucleotide sequence: TGTGCCAGCAGAATGATTCGGGTCGGAAGTGAAAAACTGTTTTTT. Amino acids: CASRMIRVGSEKLFF. The chain combines TRBV28 with TRBJ1-4; the D is unclear. Germline CDR1 and CDR2: MDHEN and SYDVKM. The CDR3 runs 15 residues. Trimming took off 6 bases at V and 7 bases at J, with 18 bases between the two ends. Combining the CDR3 with reference TRBV28 and TRBJ1-4 gives the whole variable domain DVKVTQSSRYLVKRTGEKVFLECVQDMDHENMFWYRQDPGLGLRLIYFSYDVKMKEKGDIPEGYSVSREKKERFSLILESASTNQTSMYLCASRMIRVGSEKLFFGSGTQLSVL.

This chain connects TRBV28 to TRBJ2-7; D is undetermined. The V gene's germline CDR1 is MDHEN and CDR2 SYDVKM. The V end was cut by 1 base, the J end by 2 bases, with 12 bases between. The CDR3 runs 15 residues. The CDR3 spells CASSLSSMGPYEQYF. For the CDR3, the DNA is TGTGCCAGCAGTTTATCTTCAATGGGCCCCTACGAGCAGTACTTC.

This chain links TRBV11-2 with TRBJ1-2, with 11 positions matching TRBD1. The CDR3 has 14 amino acids. Germline V gene lookup returns CDR1 SGHAT and CDR2 FQNNGV. With V trimmed by 5 bases and J by 9 bases, 8 bases remained unmatched. CDR3 loop: CASSPGQGASRYTF. The CDR3 region has the DNA TGTGCCAGCAGCCCCGGACAGGGGGCAAGTCGCTACACCTTC. Drawing the rest from reference TRBV11-2 and TRBJ1-2, the complete variable domain is EAGVAQSPRYKIIEKRQSVAFWCNPISGHATLYWYQQILGQGPKLLIQFQNNGVVDDSQLPKDRFSAERLKGVDSTLKIQPAKLEDSAVYLCASSPGQGASRYTFGSGTRLTVV.

The V and J genes are TRBV4-3 and TRBJ2-1; D unclear. The ends were cut back, 0 bases at V and 2 bases at J, with 17 bases in the middle. This CDR3 has 18 amino acids. Germline assignment: CDR1 LGHNA and CDR2 YSLEER. CDR3 coding DNA: TGCGCCAGCAGCCAAGACCCTGGTGTGGGGTCCCCCTACAATGAGCAGTTCTTC. Protein: CASSQDPGVGSPYNEQFF.

The rearrangement joins TRBV18 to TRBJ2-7; D might be TRBD1 (7 bases). The V gene's germline CDR1 is KGHSH and CDR2 LQKENI. This CDR3 has 20 amino acids. The germline V and J ends were trimmed by 4 bases and 3 bases, with 31 bases remaining between them. CDR3 sequence (DNA): TGTGCCAGCTCACGGGTATTGACCGAAGGACAGGAGGGAGTACACTACGAGCAGTACTTC. Translation: CASSRVLTEGQEGVHYEQYF. Drawing the rest from reference TRBV18 and TRBJ2-7, the complete variable domain is NAGVMQNPRHLVRRRGQEARLRCSPMKGHSHVYWYRQLPEEGLKFMVYLQKENIIDESGMPKERFSAEFPKEGPSILRIQQVVRGDSAAYFCASSRVLTEGQEGVHYEQYFGPGTRLTVT.